The rows below give T cell receptor beta chains drawn from one sample of a study of OX40 agonist ivuxolimab in advanced cancers. Produced via immunoSEQ multiplex PCR; TCRdb's table is partial and in-frame only. The table has about 57,000 clones, 80% to 90% seen once. The sequencing here drew on CD4+ or CD8+ T cells sorted from blood, taken in a trial of the OX40 agonist ivuxolimab. Source of these receptors: an adult with an advanced solid tumor such as melanoma, head and neck, liver or kidney cancer. CDR3s include the opening cysteine and the closing phenylalanine or tryptophan. Each record gives: J gene, CDR3 length, D gene, V gene, CDR3 protein. A D gene is named only where the DNA matches it firmly.

>TRBJ1-1|15|.|TRBV7-8
CASSFTGHGNTEAFF
>TRBJ2-3|17|.|TRBV19
CASSIVGAGILSDTQYF
>TRBJ1-5|14|.|TRBV28
CAYSGGHSNQPQHF
>TRBJ1-1|14|.|TRBV6-5
CASTRGSVGTEAFF
>TRBJ2-2|20|TRBD1|TRBV2
CASSRRRPSTGAGNTGELFF
>TRBJ1-1|14|.|TRBV6-5
CASSYGGRGSEAFF
>TRBJ1-3|13|.|TRBV6-5
CASQLGNRNTIYF
>TRBJ2-4|16|TRBD1|TRBV6-1
CASSEGQGSAKNIQYF
>TRBJ1-5|13|.|TRBV6-6
CASSYSRSQPQHF
>TRBJ1-1|10|.|TRBV20-1
CSALGGEAFF
>TRBJ2-3|13|.|TRBV27
CASRAGGTDTQYF
>TRBJ1-1|13|.|TRBV18
CASSPPGGTLAFF
>TRBJ1-1|14|TRBD1|TRBV28
CASSSTGLTTEAFF
>TRBJ2-1|11|.|TRBV20-1
CSGAGNNEQFF
>TRBJ1-3|16|.|TRBV30
CAWSVHPGANGNTIYF
>TRBJ2-2|14|TRBD2|TRBV9
CASRRAGGVGELFF
>TRBJ1-2|17|.|TRBV15
CATSRDLRLAGDYGYTF
>TRBJ2-6|15|.|TRBV6-1
CASRLQDSGANVLTF
>TRBJ1-2|12|.|TRBV19
CASSIGQYGYTF
>TRBJ2-5|14|.|TRBV7-9
CASSLWDKGETQYF
>TRBJ1-4|12|.|TRBV12-5
CASGFDREKLFF
>TRBJ2-1|12|.|TRBV30
CAWNYNSNEQFF
>TRBJ1-2|14|TRBD1|TRBV6-5
CASSSGGAGTGYTF
>TRBJ2-7|15|TRBD2|TRBV7-2
CASSSSGGRSYEQYF
>TRBJ1-2|15|TRBD1|TRBV7-9
CASSTRQGGLDGYTF
>TRBJ1-2|14|.|TRBV27
CASSADSRIYGYTF
>TRBJ2-1|14|TRBD2|TRBV6-1
CASTPGGAYNEQFF
>TRBJ1-4|13|.|TRBV19
CASSIGSNEKLFF
>TRBJ2-1|13|.|TRBV7-8
CASSLMAHNEQFF
>TRBJ2-5|14|.|TRBV25-1
CASSETGRRETQYF
>TRBJ1-4|16|.|TRBV4-1
CASSQDFGVSWEKLFF
>TRBJ2-5|15|TRBD1|TRBV11-1
CASSYQTGAGETQYF
>TRBJ1-4|13|TRBD1|TRBV18
CASATGSEEKLFF
>TRBJ1-2|19|TRBD1|TRBV11-2
CASRHLEKRSGTGSYGYTF
>TRBJ1-1|13|TRBD1|TRBV7-6
CASSRDRDTEAFF
>TRBJ2-1|15|.|TRBV30
CAWSVGLLKINEQFF
>TRBJ2-2|17|.|TRBV28
CASSFRRSAGSTGELFF
>TRBJ1-4|15|.|TRBV14
CASRNWRAAGQKLFF
>TRBJ1-1|13|.|TRBV7-9
CASRVQGRPEAFF
>TRBJ2-5|15|.|TRBV21-1
CASSARTVQRETQYF
>TRBJ2-3|16|TRBD2|TRBV7-2
CASSLGGLAWGDTQYF
>TRBJ2-7|16|.|TRBV30
CAWSDILSGRSYEQYF
>TRBJ1-2|14|.|TRBV4-1
CASSQDARNYGYTF
>TRBJ2-4|16|.|TRBV5-1
CASSLGTLVAKNIQYF
>TRBJ1-2|13|.|TRBV10-1
CASSPGGNYGYTF
>TRBJ1-1|15|TRBD1|TRBV28
CASRKTGGMNTEAFF
>TRBJ2-5|14|.|TRBV2
CASSELGSGETQYF
>TRBJ1-2|15|.|TRBV28
CASSFDQPMGYGYTF
>TRBJ1-1|14|.|TRBV6-1
CASSLTGTNTEAFF
>TRBJ2-5|16|.|TRBV9
CASSPRGAVLQETQYF
>TRBJ2-1|16|TRBD2|TRBV29-1
CSVLRLLAGGFNEQFF